These 19 T cell receptor beta chains were sequenced from one sample in a study of shared clonotypes between healthy human individuals. Here immunoSEQ multiplex PCR was the method, and the copy in TCRdb shows in-frame clones only, minus some. This sample carries hundreds of thousands of clones, 85% to 95% of them seen once, and the ten largest clones take about 0.11%. Naive CD8 cells, CD45RO-negative and positively selected for CCR7, excluded terminally differentiated effector memory CD45RA+ cells. The sequenced material came from naive CD8+ T cells sorted from blood. The receptors shown here come from a woman in her twenties or thirties in good health.

The chain joins TRBV11-2 to TRBJ2-7; 10 nucleotides agree with TRBD2. The junction had 4 bases not matched to a gene; V was cut back by 1 base and J by 4 bases. CDR1 SGHAT and CDR2 FQNNGV come from the germline V gene. The CDR3 has 15 amino acids. The CDR3: CASSLVQREGYEQYF. CDR3 nucleotides: TGTGCCAGCAGCTTAGTTCAGCGGGAGGGGTACGAGCAGTACTTC.

The rearrangement links TRBV6-5 to TRBJ2-1; D perhaps matches TRBD1 (6 bases). This CDR3 comprises 15 residues. CDR1 is MNHEY and CDR2 is SVGAGI in the germline V gene. Trimming cost V 6 bases and J 2 bases, with 14 bases left between them. The CDR3 is CASSLTGHAYNEQFF. CDR3 bases: TGTGCCAGCAGCCTCACAGGGCACGCCTACAATGAGCAGTTCTTC.

The rearrangement joins TRBV30 to TRBJ2-5; D is possibly TRBD2 (7 bases). CDR3 length: 14 amino acids. Trimming took 0 bases from V and 6 from J, leaving 14 bases between them. Germline lookup yields CDR1 GTSNPN and CDR2 SVGIG (reference sequence). The DNA for the CDR3 is TGTGCCTGGAGTGTGGGGGCGGGGGCAAAGACCCAGTACTTC. Residues: CAWSVGAGAKTQYF. Full variable domain (remainder filled in from reference TRBV30 and TRBJ2-5): SQTIHQWPATLVQPVGSPLSLECTVEGTSNPNLYWYRQAAGRGLQLLFYSVGIGQISSEVPQNLSASRPQDRQFILSSKKLLLSDSGFYLCAWSVGAGAKTQYFGPGTRLLVL.

This sequence joins TRBV7-2 and TRBJ2-3; no firm D call. Per the germline V gene, CDR1 is SGHTA and CDR2 is FQGNSA. This CDR3 comprises 15 residues. The V gene lost 5 bases and the J gene lost 2 bases, with 14 bases spanning the gap. As DNA, the CDR3 is TGTGCCAGCAGCCCCACAAGGACCCACACAGATACGCAGTATTTT. Protein: CASSPTRTHTDTQYF.

The gene calls are TRBV28 and TRBJ1-5, with no clear D. The V gene lost 3 bases and the J gene lost 0 bases, with 9 bases spanning the gap. The germline CDR1 and CDR2 sequences are MDHEN and SYDVKM. The CDR3 runs to 15 residues. CDR3 nucleotides: TGTGCCAGCAGTTTTCAAGGTTATAGCAATCAGCCCCAGCATTTT. Translated, it gives CASSFQGYSNQPQHF.

J is TRBJ2-2 and V is TRBV9; 7 nucleotides agree with TRBD2. This CDR3 region has 15 residues. Germline loops: CDR1 SGDLS, CDR2 YYNGEE. The ends lost 3 bases at V and 5 bases at J; junction bases unmatched: 7. CDR3 protein: CASSGPVAGTGELFF. In DNA, the CDR3 is TGTGCCAGCAGCGGACCCGTAGCGGGTACCGGGGAGCTGTTTTTT.

The chain combines TRBV25-1 with TRBJ1-2; D gene uncertain. Trimming took 1 base from V and 7 from J, leaving 16 bases between them. CDR1 and CDR2 from the germline V gene are MGHDK and SYGVNS. The CDR3 consists of 15 residues. The CDR3 protein is CASSELYTVPSGYTF. CDR3 nucleotide sequence: TGTGCCAGCAGTGAATTGTACACAGTTCCCTCTGGCTACACCTTC.

The DNA of the CDR3 is TGTGCCAGCAGCGACGACGCAGGGGACACCGGGGAGCTGTTTTTT. Amino acids: CASSDDAGDTGELFF. The chain employs TRBV9 and TRBJ2-2; a possible D gene is TRBD1 (6 bases). V shed 3 bases and J shed 3 bases, with 12 bases lying between them. The V gene's germline CDR1 is SGDLS and CDR2 YYNGEE. The CDR3 spans 15 residues.

This chain connects TRBV28 to TRBJ2-5; TRBD1 agrees at 7 bases. Germline V gene data show CDR1 as MDHEN and CDR2 as SYDVKM. This CDR3 has 17 residues. V was clipped by 3 bases and J by 5 bases; unmatched bases: 15. The CDR3 loop reads CASSLVYWTGQGETQYF. As DNA, the CDR3 is TGTGCCAGCAGTTTGGTTTATTGGACAGGTCAGGGGGAGACCCAGTACTTC.

The rearrangement uses TRBV10-3 and TRBJ2-5, with D possibly TRBD2 on 6 matching bases. CDR1 and CDR2 from the germline V gene are ENHRY and SYGVKD. Trimming removed 0 bases at V and 1 base at J, with 9 bases between. The CDR3 is 15 residues long. CDR3 in amino acids: CAISESSGPQETQYF. In nucleotides, the CDR3 is TGTGCCATCAGTGAGTCTAGCGGACCCCAAGAGACCCAGTACTTC.

V and J are TRBV7-6 and TRBJ1-3; the D gene is possibly TRBD1 (5 bases). V dropped 5 bases and J dropped 0 bases, with 14 bases sitting between them. Germline CDR1 is SGHVS and CDR2 is FNYEAQ. The CDR3 consists of 16 residues. Here the CDR3 reads CASSEGPGYSGNTIYF. The CDR3 nucleotides read TGTGCCAGCAGCGAGGGGCCAGGTTACTCTGGAAACACCATATATTTT. Supplemented by reference TRBV7-6 and TRBJ1-3, the full variable domain reads GAGVSQSPRYKVTKRGQDVALRCDPISGHVSLYWYRQALGQGPEFLTYFNYEAQQDKSGLPNDRFSAERPEGSISTLTIQRTEQRDSAMYRCASSEGPGYSGNTIYFGEGSWLTVV.

The chain recombines TRBV30 with TRBJ2-1; D possibly uses TRBD1 or TRBD2 (6 bases each). V lost 3 bases to trimming and J lost 12 bases, with 18 bases between them. Germline lookup yields CDR1 GTSNPN and CDR2 SVGIG (reference sequence). The CDR3 totals 13 residues. DNA of the CDR3: TGTGCCTGGAGCCCCTGGGGGGCGGAGGTGCAGTTCTTC. Residues: CAWSPWGAEVQFF.

The DNA of the CDR3 is TGTGCCAGTAGTACCGGACAGGGGGCGAGCGAGCAGTACTTC. Encoded protein: CASSTGQGASEQYF. V and J are TRBV19 and TRBJ2-5; TRBD1 matches at 11 bases. The J call is doubtful: the DNA matches TRBJ2-7 better. This CDR3 region has 14 residues. Per germline, CDR1 LNHDA and CDR2 SQIVND (reference sequence).

The chain recombines TRBV11-3 with TRBJ1-2; no reliable D call. This CDR3 comprises 14 residues. Germline values: CDR1 SGHNT, CDR2 YENEEA. Trimming took off 2 bases at V and 0 bases at J, with 7 bases between the two ends. CDR3 in amino acids: CASSLKVANYGYTF. CDR3 sequence (DNA): TGTGCCAGCAGCTTAAAAGTTGCTAACTATGGCTACACCTTC.

The J gene is TRBJ2-7, the V gene TRBV6-5; possible D gene TRBD2, 5 bases. Per germline, CDR1 MNHEY and CDR2 SVGAGI. Trimming left V 8 bases short and J 9 bases short, with 23 bases between. There are 14 residues in the CDR3. In DNA, the CDR3 is TGTGCCAGCTCATACAGCGACCCGTCTGAGGGGCAGTACTTC. Encoded protein: CASSYSDPSEGQYF.

V and J are TRBV18 and TRBJ1-1; D perhaps matches TRBD1 (6 bases). V gave up 8 bases and J gave up 5 bases, with 12 bases separating them. This CDR3 is built from 12 residues. Looked up from germline, CDR1 is KGHSH and CDR2 is LQKENI. CDR3 coding DNA: TGTGCCAGCGCGTGGGGGCAAACTGAAGCTTTCTTT. It translates to CASAWGQTEAFF.

The V gene is TRBV5-1, the J gene TRBJ2-2; 7 positions match TRBD1. CDR1 and CDR2 from the germline V gene are SGHRS and YFSETQ. The CDR3 is 16 residues long. Losses at the gene ends were 3 bases for V and 3 bases for J; bases not matched to a gene: 8. In DNA, the CDR3 is TGCGCCAGCAGCTGGAATCCTCAGGGGGACACCGGGGAGCTGTTTTTT. It translates to CASSWNPQGDTGELFF.

V usage is TRBV23-1 and J usage is TRBJ2-1; 12 bases line up with TRBD2. TRBV23-1 is annotated as an ORF whose role is uncertain. CDR3 length: 23 residues. J gave up 4 bases and V 7 bases, and 29 bases lay outside the gene matches. The CDR3 DNA is TGCGCCAGCAACCGCCGACAGCCTGATCTTATCGGGACTAGCGGGCGAACTTACAATGAGCAGTTCTTC. Amino acid sequence: CASNRRQPDLIGTSGRTYNEQFF.

This chain links TRBV10-3 with TRBJ2-7; no clear D. The germline V and J ends were trimmed by 2 bases and 7 bases, with 15 bases remaining between them. Germline assignment: CDR1 ENHRY and CDR2 SYGVKD. The CDR3 consists of 14 residues. The CDR3, as DNA: TGTGCCATCAGTGAGCCATCAGGCCCCCTGGAGCAGTACTTC. Its translation is CAISEPSGPLEQYF.